This TCR beta chain was identified in a study of cytomegalovirus exposure and HLA in healthy donors. CDR3 length: 13 amino acids. Germline CDR1 is LNHDA and CDR2 is SQIVND (reference sequence). V was trimmed by 0 bases and J by 4 bases, leaving 4 bases between them. Primers: 60 Vbeta forward and 13 Jbeta reverse. In the study's own analysis: Tens of millions of unique TCR beta chains, some 9.9 million shared, were counted in a later analysis. Here immunoSEQ multiplex PCR was the method, and the copy in TCRdb shows in-frame clones only, minus some. V, J and clone size were drawn from that table, and D and trimming were deduced from the DNA. The profile shows about 160,000 clones, 81% of them singletons.

V usage is TRBV19 and J usage is TRBJ2-1, with D unresolved. The sequenced material came from PBMCs. This receptor was identified in a woman between 50 and 59 years old in good health and CMV-seronegative. The CDR3 DNA sequence: TGTGCCAGTAGTATAGATCGGTACAATGAGCAGTTCTTC. Its translation is CASSIDRYNEQFF.